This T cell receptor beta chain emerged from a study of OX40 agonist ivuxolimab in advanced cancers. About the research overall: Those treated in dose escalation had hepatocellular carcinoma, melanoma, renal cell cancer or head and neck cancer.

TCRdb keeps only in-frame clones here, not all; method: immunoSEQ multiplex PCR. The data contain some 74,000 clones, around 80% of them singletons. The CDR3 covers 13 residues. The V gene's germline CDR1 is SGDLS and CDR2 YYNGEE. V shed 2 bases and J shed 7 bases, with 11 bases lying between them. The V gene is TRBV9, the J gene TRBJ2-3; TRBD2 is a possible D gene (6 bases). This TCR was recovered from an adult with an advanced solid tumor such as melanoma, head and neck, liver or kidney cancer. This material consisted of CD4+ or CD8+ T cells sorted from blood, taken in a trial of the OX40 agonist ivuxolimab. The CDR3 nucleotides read TGTGCCAGCAGCGTGGGGGGATCGCATACGCAGTATTTT. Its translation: CASSVGGSHTQYF.